The 4 T cell receptor beta chains below all came from one sample that was sequenced in a study of beta chain features in type 1 diabetes. Study conclusions and caveats: Type 1 diabetes patients had moderately but significantly shorter TCRB CDR3s in all four CD4+ subsets.

Their antigen targets remain unknown. Reverse transcription of all isolated RNA meant that expressed TCRB transcripts were sequenced. Profiled with immunoSEQ multiplex PCR; TCRdb holds only in-frame clones, not every one. The table records 300,000 to 400,000 clones, roughly a tenth of them present only once. Material: central memory CD4+ T cells from blood. The source of these receptors is a man aged 30 to 45 with type 1 diabetes.

This chain joins TRBV4-3 and TRBJ2-2; D not certain. Germline CDR1 LGHNA, CDR2 YSLEER. The CDR3 has 14 residues. V lost 0 bases and J lost 6, with 8 bases in between. The CDR3 loop reads CASSQEVRPGELFF. DNA of the CDR3: TGCGCCAGCAGCCAAGAGGTGCGGCCCGGGGAGCTGTTTTTT.

At least ten counts were recorded for this clone. V and J are TRBV7-2 and TRBJ2-7; 13 nucleotides line up with TRBD2. Germline V gives CDR1 SGHTA, CDR2 FQGNSA. The CDR3 consists of 18 residues. V dropped 5 bases and J dropped 1; count of bases not matched to a gene: 11. The CDR3 DNA is TGTGCCAGCAGCCCGGGTACGACTAGCGGGGGGACTTCCTACGAGCAGTACTTC. The encoded protein is CASSPGTTSGGTSYEQYF.

This clone was found a few times. The chain joins TRBV30 to TRBJ1-5; TRBD1 agrees at 7 bases. The CDR3 extends over 17 amino acids. From germline, CDR1 is GTSNPN and CDR2 SVGIG (reference sequence). V lost 1 base to trimming and J lost 4 bases; unmatched junction nucleotides: 13. CDR3 sequence reads: CAWSARGDRRLNQPQHF. The DNA of the CDR3 is TGTGCCTGGAGTGCCCGGGGGGACAGAAGGTTAAATCAGCCCCAGCATTTT.

Concerning this clone itself: At one boundary the junction diverges from the germline segment, which might be a read error. The V call is TRBV18, the J call TRBJ2-3; D remains unclear. The CDR3 spans 13 residues. The germline V gene encodes CDR1 KGHSH and CDR2 LQKENI. CDR3 sequence: CASSPPAGFLSLF. CDR3 in DNA: TGTGCCAGCTCACCACCGGCTGGGTTTTTGTCCCTTTTT. Variable domain in full (rest from reference TRBV18 and TRBJ2-3): NAGVMQNPRHLVRRRGQEARLRCSPMKGHSHVYWYRQLPEEGLKFMVYLQKENIIDESGMPKERFSAEFPKEGPSILRIQQVVRGDSAAYFCASSPPAGFLSLFGPGTRLTVL.